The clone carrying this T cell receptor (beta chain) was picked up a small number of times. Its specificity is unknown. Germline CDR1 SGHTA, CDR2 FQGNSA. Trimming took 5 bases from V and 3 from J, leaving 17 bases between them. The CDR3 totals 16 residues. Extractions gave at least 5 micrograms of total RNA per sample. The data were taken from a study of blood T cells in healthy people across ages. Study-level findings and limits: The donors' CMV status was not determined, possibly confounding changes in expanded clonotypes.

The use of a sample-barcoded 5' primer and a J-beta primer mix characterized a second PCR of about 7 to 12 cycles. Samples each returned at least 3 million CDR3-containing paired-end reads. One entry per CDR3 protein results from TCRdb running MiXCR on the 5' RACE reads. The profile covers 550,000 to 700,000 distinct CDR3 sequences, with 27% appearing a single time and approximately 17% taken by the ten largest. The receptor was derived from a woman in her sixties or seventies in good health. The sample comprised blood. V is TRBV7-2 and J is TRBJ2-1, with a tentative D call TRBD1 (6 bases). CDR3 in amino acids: CASSPWFSRGYNEQFF. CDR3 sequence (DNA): TGTGCCAGCAGCCCCTGGTTCTCCAGGGGCTACAATGAGCAGTTCTTC.